This T cell receptor (beta chain) derives from a study of blood T cells in healthy people across ages. As for this clonotype: Antigen: not known.

A second about 7 to 12 cycle PCR used barcoded and J-beta primers. Using its own MiXCR run on the 5' RACE reads, TCRdb lists one record per CDR3 protein. There are roughly 1.6 million distinct CDR3 sequences in the sample; roughly 30% occur only once, and 11% lies in the top ten. Looked up from germline, CDR1 is SGDLS and CDR2 is YYNGEE. The V gene lost 4 bases and the J gene lost 1 base, with 18 bases spanning the gap. There are 16 residues in the CDR3. Overall study results and limits: Naive T cell percentage strongly correlated with TCR beta diversity. Calculation of diversity from one million T cells yielded estimates considered to be underestimates.

This chain uses TRBV9 with TRBJ2-7; D tentatively fits TRBD1 or TRBD2 (5 bases each). The sequenced sample was blood. The receptor's source is a woman under 40 in good health. The DNA for the CDR3 is TGTGCCAGCAGCCCCGGGACCTTCGAGGGGTCCTACGAGCAGTACTTC. It specifies CASSPGTFEGSYEQYF.